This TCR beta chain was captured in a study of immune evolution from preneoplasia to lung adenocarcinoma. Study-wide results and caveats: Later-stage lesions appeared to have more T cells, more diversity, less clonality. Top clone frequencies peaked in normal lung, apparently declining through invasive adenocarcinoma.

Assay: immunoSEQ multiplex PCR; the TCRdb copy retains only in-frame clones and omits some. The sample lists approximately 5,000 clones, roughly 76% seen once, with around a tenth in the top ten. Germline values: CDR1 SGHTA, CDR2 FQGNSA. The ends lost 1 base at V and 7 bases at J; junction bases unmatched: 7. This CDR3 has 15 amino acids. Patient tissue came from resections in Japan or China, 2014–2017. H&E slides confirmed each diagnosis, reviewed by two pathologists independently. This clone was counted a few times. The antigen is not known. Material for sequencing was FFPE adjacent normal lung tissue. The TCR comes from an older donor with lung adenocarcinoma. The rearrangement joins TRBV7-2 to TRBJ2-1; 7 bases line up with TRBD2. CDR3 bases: TGTGCCAGCAGCTTAGACCGCGGGAGTTTGAATGAGCAGTTCTTC. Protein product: CASSLDRGSLNEQFF.